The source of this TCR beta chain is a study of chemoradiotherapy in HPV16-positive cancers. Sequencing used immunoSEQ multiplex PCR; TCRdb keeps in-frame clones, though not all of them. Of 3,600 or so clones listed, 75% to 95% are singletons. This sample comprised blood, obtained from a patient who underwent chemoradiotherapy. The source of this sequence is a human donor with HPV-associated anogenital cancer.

The CDR3 coding sequence is TGTGCCAGCAGTGAGAGGGCGGGTCTACCTTCGGAGCTGTTTTTT. Its protein is CASSERAGLPSELFF. The chain uses TRBV2 and TRBJ2-2; the D gene is possibly TRBD2 (5 bases). Germline V gives CDR1 SNHLY, CDR2 FYNNEI. V was clipped by 3 bases and J by 10 bases, with 18 bases between them. There are 15 residues in the CDR3. Full variable domain (outside the CDR3, taken from reference TRBV2 and TRBJ2-2): EPEVTQTPSHQVTQMGQEVILRCVPISNHLYFYWYRQILGQKVEFLVSFYNNEISEKSEIFDDQFSVERPDGSNFTLKIRSTKLEDSAMYFCASSERAGLPSELFFGEGSRLTVL.